The 16 T cell receptor beta chains below all came from one sample that was sequenced in a study of blood T cell repertoires in COVID-19. Sequenced by immunoSEQ multiplex PCR; TCRdb stores in-frame clones only, minus some. The table records about 200,000 clones, around 86% of them present only once. Sequenced input: peripheral blood. The receptors derive from a man aged 80 or over with acute or convalescent COVID-19.

This chain connects TRBV3-1 (or the pseudogene TRBV3-2) to TRBJ2-5; D might be TRBD2 (7 bases). With 4 bases removed from V and 3 bases from J, the gap between germline ends came to 12 bases. This CDR3 is built from 14 residues. The V gene's germline CDR1 is LGHDT and CDR2 YNNKEL (reference sequence). CDR3 sequence: CASSLKGGKETQYF. The CDR3 nucleotides are TGTGCCAGCAGCCTAAAGGGGGGGAAAGAGACCCAGTACTTC.

The chain has TRBV3-1 (or the pseudogene TRBV3-2) and TRBJ2-1; D not certain. Germline V gene lookup returns CDR1 LGHDT and CDR2 YNNKEL (reference sequence). The CDR3 has 11 residues. Trimming removed 4 bases at V and 15 bases at J, with 13 bases between. CDR3 loop: CASSPLEAGFF. In DNA, the CDR3 is TGTGCCAGCAGCCCCCTCGAAGCCGGGTTCTTC.

V is TRBV18 and J is TRBJ2-1; 9 bases fit TRBD2. CDR3 size: 15 residues. V lost 6 bases, J lost 6 bases, and 9 bases stayed unmatched. In germline, CDR1 is KGHSH, CDR2 LQKENI. The CDR3 DNA sequence: TGTGCCAGCTCGAAGCGGACTAGCGCAAGCAATGAGCAGTTCTTC. Its translation is CASSKRTSASNEQFF.

The chain has TRBV18 and TRBJ1-6; D might be TRBD1 (6 bases). Germline CDR1 KGHSH, CDR2 LQKENI. The CDR3 is 12 amino acids. V was cut by 0 bases and J by 13 bases, with 7 bases left in between. In DNA, the CDR3 is TGTGCCAGCTCACCACCGGGGGCTCCCCTCCACTTT. Protein product: CASSPPGAPLHF. Drawing the rest from reference TRBV18 and TRBJ1-6, the complete variable domain is NAGVMQNPRHLVRRRGQEARLRCSPMKGHSHVYWYRQLPEEGLKFMVYLQKENIIDESGMPKERFSAEFPKEGPSILRIQQVVRGDSAAYFCASSPPGAPLHFGNGTRLTVT.

The chain joins TRBV28 to TRBJ1-2, with D maybe TRBD1 (6 bases). V was clipped by 6 bases and J by 7 bases, with 15 bases between them. CDR1 is MDHEN, CDR2 SYDVKM, per germline. This CDR3 is built from 13 residues. CDR3 region: CASRTTGPIGYTF. CDR3 sequence (DNA): TGTGCCAGCAGAACAACAGGGCCCATTGGCTACACCTTC.

This chain uses TRBV3-1 (or the pseudogene TRBV3-2) with TRBJ2-1; tentative D call: TRBD2 (8 bases). Trimming removed 3 bases at V and 7 bases at J, with 22 bases between. The CDR3 spans 17 residues. Germline V gene sequence: CDR1 LGHDT, CDR2 YNNKEL (reference sequence). Written as DNA, the CDR3 is TGTGCCAGCAGCCAGGAGGGGGCTAGCGGGTCGTATAATGAGCAGTTCTTC. This gives the protein CASSQEGASGSYNEQFF.

The chain uses TRBV19 and TRBJ2-4; a weak D match, TRBD2 (6 bases). Per germline, CDR1 LNHDA and CDR2 SQIVND (reference sequence). V was clipped by 8 bases and J by 1 base, with 15 bases between them. This CDR3 region has 15 residues. CDR3 sequence reads: CASRSGRFAKNIQYF. The CDR3 bases are TGTGCCAGTCGTTCCGGGAGATTTGCCAAAAACATTCAGTACTTC.

This rearrangement joins TRBV19 to TRBJ1-3; possible D gene TRBD1, 6 bases. This CDR3 region has 16 residues. The V gene's germline CDR1 is LNHDA and CDR2 SQIVND (reference sequence). Trimming removed 5 bases at V and 0 bases at J, with 14 bases between. DNA for the CDR3: TGTGCCAGTAGTGCCGCTAACAGGGTCTCTGGAAACACCATATATTTT. It is translated as CASSAANRVSGNTIYF.

Points on this clone: Other DNA sequences in the same sample also yield this CDR3. The J gene is TRBJ2-7, the V gene TRBV11-2, with TRBD2 matching 13 bases. From germline, CDR1 is SGHAT and CDR2 FQNNGV. The V segment lost 5 bases and the J segment 7 bases; nucleotides outside the gene matches: 5. The CDR3 has 14 residues. CDR3 loop: CASSPGLAGVEQYV. The CDR3 bases are TGTGCCAGCAGCCCTGGACTAGCGGGAGTTGAGCAGTACGTC.

The chain couples TRBV5-1 to TRBJ1-4; 7 bases map to TRBD1. V was clipped by 4 bases and J by 3 bases; unmatched bases: 12. The CDR3 spans 17 residues. CDR1 SGHRS and CDR2 YFSETQ come from the germline V gene. In DNA form, the CDR3 reads TGCGCCAGCAGCCCAGGAGTCACAGGGGATTCTAATGAAAAACTGTTTTTT. Protein: CASSPGVTGDSNEKLFF.

This chain links TRBV11-2 with TRBJ1-4; D perhaps matches TRBD1 (6 bases). CDR1 is SGHAT and CDR2 is FQNNGV in the germline V gene. This CDR3 is built from 15 residues. Trimming shortened V by 3 bases and J by 8 bases, and 16 bases separated the two germline ends. CDR3 protein: CASSFNEGHGEKLFF. CDR3 sequence (DNA): TGTGCCAGCAGCTTTAACGAGGGACATGGGGAAAAACTGTTTTTT. Supplemented by reference TRBV11-2 and TRBJ1-4, the full variable domain reads EAGVAQSPRYKIIEKRQSVAFWCNPISGHATLYWYQQILGQGPKLLIQFQNNGVVDDSQLPKDRFSAERLKGVDSTLKIQPAKLEDSAVYLCASSFNEGHGEKLFFGSGTQLSVL.

The chain recombines TRBV10-3 with TRBJ2-4; 8 bases agree with TRBD2. The germline V gene has CDR1 ENHRY and CDR2 SYGVKD. Trimming cost V 0 bases and J 0 bases; bases outside gene matches: 4. The CDR3 spans 17 residues. The CDR3 DNA reads as TGTGCCATCAGTGAGTCGGCGGGGGGTCTAGCCAAAAACATTCAGTACTTC. Amino acid sequence: CAISESAGGLAKNIQYF.

The rearrangement links TRBV18 to TRBJ2-1; the match to TRBD2 covers 7 bases. This CDR3 has 14 amino acids. The V gene's germline CDR1 is KGHSH and CDR2 LQKENI. Trimming removed 0 bases from V and 7 bases from J; junction bases left unmatched: 3. DNA for the CDR3: TGTGCCAGCTCACCACCGTCTAGCGGAAATGAGCAGTTCTTC. Amino acid sequence: CASSPPSSGNEQFF. Full variable domain (remainder filled in from reference TRBV18 and TRBJ2-1): NAGVMQNPRHLVRRRGQEARLRCSPMKGHSHVYWYRQLPEEGLKFMVYLQKENIIDESGMPKERFSAEFPKEGPSILRIQQVVRGDSAAYFCASSPPSSGNEQFFGPGTRLTVL.

The chain carries TRBV4-3 and TRBJ1-2, with TRBD1 identical over 7 bases. The CDR3 spans 14 residues. Germline V gene data show CDR1 as LGHNA and CDR2 as YSLEER. The V segment lost 3 bases and the J segment 5 bases; nucleotides outside the gene matches: 6. CDR3 nucleotide sequence: TGCGCCAGCAGCCACACAGGGGTACGGTATGGCTACACCTTC. Amino acids: CASSHTGVRYGYTF.

The chain joins TRBV7-8 to TRBJ2-2; 9 nucleotides agree with TRBD2. This CDR3 comprises 15 residues. V trimming: 7 bases; J trimming: 1 base; junction bases outside the gene matches: 4. In germline, CDR1 is SGHVS, CDR2 FQNEAQ. CDR3 residues: CASMRTSVNTGELFF. The CDR3 DNA reads TGTGCCAGCATGCGGACTAGCGTGAACACCGGGGAGCTGTTTTTT.

This clone was found once. The rearrangement links TRBV5-1 to TRBJ2-1; D is perhaps TRBD1 (5 bases). This CDR3 has 13 residues. CDR1 SGHRS and CDR2 YFSETQ come from the germline V gene. The V gene lost 0 bases and the J gene lost 12 bases, with 13 bases spanning the gap. CDR3 bases: TGCGCCAGCAGCTTGGGCAGGGAAGGGTCGCAGTTCTTC. The encoded protein is CASSLGREGSQFF.